This T cell receptor (beta chain) appears in the sequencing data of a study of tumor-infiltrating lymphocytes in primary liver carcinoma. Points from the study as a whole: It was observed that only about 7.5-25% of the top clones appeared in every one of the five tumor regions. A significantly higher top-250-clone fraction was found in tumors than in blood (p = 0.039). It was tumor-adjacent and tumor-blood pairs that overlapped less than tumor region pairs did.

With 5 bases removed from V and 4 bases from J, the gap between germline ends came to 18 bases. The V gene's germline CDR1 is MNHEY and CDR2 SVGAGI. This CDR3 is 15 amino acids long. The template, roughly 510 ng total RNA, yielded TCR beta cDNA made with a constant-region primer. Slightly modified ARM-PCR served as the procedure for the TCR beta libraries. These libraries came from three rounds of nested multiplex PCR. Rounds one and two of PCR, each of 10 cycles, were primed with TRBV1-TRBV30 forward primers and a C-beta reverse primer. TCRdb re-called the multiplex PCR reads with MiXCR, one entry per CDR3 protein. The sample records around 120,000 distinct CDR3 sequences, about 59% being singletons. For this clonotype: Its antigen is still unknown.

The study co-extracted DNA and RNA from about 21-30 mg of unsorted bulk tissue. Those patients suffered from chronic HBV infection and were treatment-naive. The TCR comes from a woman aged 60-75 years with primary liver carcinoma and hepatitis B virus infection. The rearrangement uses TRBV6-5 and TRBJ2-7; D possibly corresponds to TRBD1 (6 bases). Sequenced sample: liver tumor tissue from sampling region 1. The subset: tumor region T1, superior pole. CDR3 sequence: CASSRSGTNSYEQYF. The CDR3 DNA reads TGTGCCAGCAGTCGCTCCGGGACAAACTCTTACGAGCAGTACTTC.